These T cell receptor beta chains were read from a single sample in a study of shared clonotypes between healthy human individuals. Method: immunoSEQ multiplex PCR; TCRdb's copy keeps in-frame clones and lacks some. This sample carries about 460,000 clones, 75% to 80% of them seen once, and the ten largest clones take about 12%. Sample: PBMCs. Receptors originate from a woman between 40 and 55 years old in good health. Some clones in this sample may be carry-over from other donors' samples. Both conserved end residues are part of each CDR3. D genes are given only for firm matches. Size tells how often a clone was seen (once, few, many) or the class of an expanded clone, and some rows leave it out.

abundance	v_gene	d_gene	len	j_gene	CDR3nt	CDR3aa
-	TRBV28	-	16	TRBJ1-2	TGTGCCAGCAGTACTCCCGGACGGGACTTTAACTATGGCTACACCTTC	CASSTPGRDFNYGYTF
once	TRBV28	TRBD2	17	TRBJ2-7	TGTGCCAGCAGTTTAGGGACTAGCGGGAGGTTTCGGTACGAGCAGTACTTC	CASSLGTSGRFRYEQYF
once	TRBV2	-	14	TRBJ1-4	TGTGCCAGCAGGAAGGAGGAGGTGGGTGAAAAACTGTTTTTT	CASRKEEVGEKLFF
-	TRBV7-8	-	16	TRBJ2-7	TGTGCCAGCAGCTTGGATGGGGGTTCCAGCTCCTACGAGCAGTACTTC	CASSLDGGSSSYEQYF
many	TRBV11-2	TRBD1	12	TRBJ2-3	TGTGCCAGCAGCACCCGGGGACAGACGCAGTATTTT	CASSTRGQTQYF
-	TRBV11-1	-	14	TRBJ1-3	TGTGCCAGCAGCGAGACCCTGATGAGAAACACCATATATTTT	CASSETLMRNTIYF
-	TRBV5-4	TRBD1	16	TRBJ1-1	TGTGCCAGCAGCTTGGCCCCTCAGGGGGCGGGCACTGAAGCTTTCTTT	CASSLAPQGAGTEAFF
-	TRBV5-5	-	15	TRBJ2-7	TGTGCCAGCAGTCGGACTGCTCAAGCTCAATACGAGCAGTACTTC	CASSRTAQAQYEQYF
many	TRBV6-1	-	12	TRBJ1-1	TGTGCCAGCAGTGAAAGAGCCGGGAAAGCTTTCTTT	CASSERAGKAFF
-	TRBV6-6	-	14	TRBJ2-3	TGTGCCAGCCGAAGCGGGACATGGACAGATACGCAGTATTTT	CASRSGTWTDTQYF
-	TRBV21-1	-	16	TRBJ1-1	TGTGCCAGCAGCAAAGGCTGTCATGGGGTAAGGACTGAAGCTTTCTTT	CASSKGCHGVRTEAFF
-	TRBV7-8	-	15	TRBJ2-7	TGTGCCAGCAGCCCGAACCCTGGCAGGGCCTACGAGCAGTACTTC	CASSPNPGRAYEQYF
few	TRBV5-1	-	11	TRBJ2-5	TGCGCCAGCAGCTTGGATGAGACCCAGTACTTC	CASSLDETQYF
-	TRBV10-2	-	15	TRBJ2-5	TGCGCCAGCAGTGAGTGGGGACGGCGACAAGAGACCCAGTACTTC	CASSEWGRRQETQYF
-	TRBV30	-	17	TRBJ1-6	TGTGCCTGGAGTGTACTCAGGGGCGCAGGGTTTGATTCACCCCTCCACTTT	CAWSVLRGAGFDSPLHF
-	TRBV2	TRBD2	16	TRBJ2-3	TGTGCCAGCAGTGACGGGACTAGCGGGAGAGGGGATACGCAGTATTTT	CASSDGTSGRGDTQYF
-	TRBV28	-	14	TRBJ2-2	TGTGCCAGCAGATTAAATTTTGGAACCGGGGAGCTGTTTTTT	CASRLNFGTGELFF
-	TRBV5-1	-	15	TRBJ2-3	TGCGCCAGCAGCTTGGGAGGCTGGGGCACAGATACGCAGTATTTT	CASSLGGWGTDTQYF
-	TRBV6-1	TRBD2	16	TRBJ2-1	TGTGCCAGCAGTGGCGGACTAGCGGGAGGGTACAATGAGCAGTTCTTC	CASSGGLAGGYNEQFF
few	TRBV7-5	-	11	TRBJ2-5	TGTGTCAGAAGCCCACAAGAGACCCAGTACTTC	CVRSPQETQYF
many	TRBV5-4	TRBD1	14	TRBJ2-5	TGTGCCAGCAGCTTGGGGGACAGAGAAGAGACCCAGTACTTC	CASSLGDREETQYF
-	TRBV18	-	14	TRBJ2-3	TGTGCCAGCTCACCCACTTCGGGGGCAGATACGCAGTATTTT	CASSPTSGADTQYF
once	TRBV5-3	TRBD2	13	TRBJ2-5	TGTGCCAGAAGGTCAGGACTAGACGGGACCCAGTACTTC	CARRSGLDGTQYF
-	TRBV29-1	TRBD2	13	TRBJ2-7	TGCAGCGTTTCGACTAGCGGGAGTTACGAGCAGTACTTC	CSVSTSGSYEQYF
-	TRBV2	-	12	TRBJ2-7	TGTGCCAGCAGGTCGGTATCCTACGAGCAGTACTTC	CASRSVSYEQYF
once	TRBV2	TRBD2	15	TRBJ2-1	TGTGCCAGCAGTGAACGTGCGACTAGCGGGAAGGGGCAGTTCTTC	CASSERATSGKGQFF
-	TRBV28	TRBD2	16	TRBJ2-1	TGTGCCAGCAGTACCCCGAGGACTAGCGGTCACAATGAGCAGTTCTTC	CASSTPRTSGHNEQFF
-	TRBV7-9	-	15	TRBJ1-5	TGTGCCAGCAGCCTCGGGGGGGCGCGAAATCAGCCCCAGCATTTT	CASSLGGARNQPQHF
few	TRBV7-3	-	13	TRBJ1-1	TGTGCCAGCAGCCCTAATGGGGACACTGAAGCTTTCTTT	CASSPNGDTEAFF
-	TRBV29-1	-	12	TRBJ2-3	TGCAGCGTCGAGATTTCCCTGGATACGCAGTATTTT	CSVEISLDTQYF
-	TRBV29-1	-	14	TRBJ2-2	TGCAGCGTTGAGGTCCCAGCCAACACCGGGGAGCTGTTTTTT	CSVEVPANTGELFF
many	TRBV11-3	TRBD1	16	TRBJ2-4	TGTGCCAGCAGCCGGGGGGGACAGGGGACAAAAAACATTCAGTACTTC	CASSRGGQGTKNIQYF
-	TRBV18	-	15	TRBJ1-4	TGTGCCAGCTCACCAGGGGCGGGAGAGGATGAAAAACTGTTTTTT	CASSPGAGEDEKLFF
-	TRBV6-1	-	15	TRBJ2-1	TGTGCCAGCAGTGAAGTGGCAGTAAGAAACAATGAGCAGTTCTTC	CASSEVAVRNNEQFF
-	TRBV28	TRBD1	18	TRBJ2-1	TGTGCCAGCAGTTTAGCCCCTCCGGGACAGGTCACCTACAATGAGCAGTTCTTC	CASSLAPPGQVTYNEQFF
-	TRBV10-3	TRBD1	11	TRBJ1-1	TGTGCCATCAGAGACAGGGGAGAAGCTTTCTTT	CAIRDRGEAFF
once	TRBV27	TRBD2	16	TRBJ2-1	TGTGCCAGCAGTGACCTAAGAGCGGGAGCCTACAATGAGCAGTTCTTC	CASSDLRAGAYNEQFF
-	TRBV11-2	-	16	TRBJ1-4	TGTGCCAGCAGCTCTTACGACGTAGATGGTAATGAAAAACTGTTTTTT	CASSSYDVDGNEKLFF
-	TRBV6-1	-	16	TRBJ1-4	TGTGCCAGCCGTGAGAGTGGCAGTGGGGTATGGGAAAAACTGTTTTTT	CASRESGSGVWEKLFF
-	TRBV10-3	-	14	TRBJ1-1	TGTGCCATCAGTGAATCGCCTGAGAACACTGAAGCTTTCTTT	CAISESPENTEAFF
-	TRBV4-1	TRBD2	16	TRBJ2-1	TGTGCCAGCAGCCAAGCGGCTAGCGGGAGTTTCCATGAGCAGTTCTTC	CASSQAASGSFHEQFF
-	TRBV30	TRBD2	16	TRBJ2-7	TGTGCCTGGAGTGGGGCTCCGGGACTAGCTGATTACGAGCAGTACTTC	CAWSGAPGLADYEQYF